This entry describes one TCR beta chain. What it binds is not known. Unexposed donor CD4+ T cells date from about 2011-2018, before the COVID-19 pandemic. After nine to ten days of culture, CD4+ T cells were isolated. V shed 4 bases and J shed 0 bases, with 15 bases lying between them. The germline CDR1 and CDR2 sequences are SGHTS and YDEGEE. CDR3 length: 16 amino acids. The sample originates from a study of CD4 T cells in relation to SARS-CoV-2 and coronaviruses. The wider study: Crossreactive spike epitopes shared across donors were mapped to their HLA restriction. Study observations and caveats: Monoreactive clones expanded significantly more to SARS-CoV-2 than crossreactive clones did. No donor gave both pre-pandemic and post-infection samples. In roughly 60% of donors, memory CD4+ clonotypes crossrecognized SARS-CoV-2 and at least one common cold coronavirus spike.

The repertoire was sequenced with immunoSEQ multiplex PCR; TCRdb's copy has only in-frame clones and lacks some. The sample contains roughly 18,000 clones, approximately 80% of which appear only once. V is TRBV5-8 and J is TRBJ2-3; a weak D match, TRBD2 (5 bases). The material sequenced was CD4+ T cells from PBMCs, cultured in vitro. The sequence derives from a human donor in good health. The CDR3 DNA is TGTGCCAGCAGCCCCCTCCGGGGAGTCAGCACAGATACGCAGTATTTT. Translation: CASSPLRGVSTDTQYF.